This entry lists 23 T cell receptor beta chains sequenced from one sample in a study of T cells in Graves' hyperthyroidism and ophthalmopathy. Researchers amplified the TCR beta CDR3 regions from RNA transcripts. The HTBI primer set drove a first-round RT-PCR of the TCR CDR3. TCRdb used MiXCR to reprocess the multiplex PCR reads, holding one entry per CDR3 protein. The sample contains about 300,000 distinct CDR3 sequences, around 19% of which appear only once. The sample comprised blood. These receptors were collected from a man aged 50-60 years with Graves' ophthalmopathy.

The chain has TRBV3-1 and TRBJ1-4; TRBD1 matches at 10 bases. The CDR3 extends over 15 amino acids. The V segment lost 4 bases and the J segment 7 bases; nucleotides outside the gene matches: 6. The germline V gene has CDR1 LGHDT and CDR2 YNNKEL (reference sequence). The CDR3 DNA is TGTGCCAGCAGCCCCACTGGACAGGGGGGTGAAAAACTGTTTTTT. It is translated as CASSPTGQGGEKLFF.

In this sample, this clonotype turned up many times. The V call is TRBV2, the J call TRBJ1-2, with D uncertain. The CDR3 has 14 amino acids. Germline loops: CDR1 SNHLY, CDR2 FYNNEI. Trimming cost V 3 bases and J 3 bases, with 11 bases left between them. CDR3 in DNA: TGTGCCAGCAGTGACGGGGAGGTTTACTATGGCTACACCTTC. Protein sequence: CASSDGEVYYGYTF. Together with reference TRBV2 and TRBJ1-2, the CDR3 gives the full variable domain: EPEVTQTPSHQVTQMGQEVILRCVPISNHLYFYWYRQILGQKVEFLVSFYNNEISEKSEIFDDQFSVERPDGSNFTLKIRSTKLEDSAMYFCASSDGEVYYGYTFGSGTRLTVV.

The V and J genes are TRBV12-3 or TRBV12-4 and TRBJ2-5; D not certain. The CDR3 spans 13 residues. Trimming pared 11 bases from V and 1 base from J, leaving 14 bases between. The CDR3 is CAGNLDGQETQYF. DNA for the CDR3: TGTGCCGGCAATCTAGACGGCCAAGAGACCCAGTACTTC.

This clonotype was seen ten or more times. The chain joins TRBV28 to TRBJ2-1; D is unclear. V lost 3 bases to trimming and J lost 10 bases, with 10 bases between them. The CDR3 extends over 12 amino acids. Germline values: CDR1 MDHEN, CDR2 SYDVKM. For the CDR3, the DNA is TGTGCCAGCAGTTTTGGCAGGAAAGAGCAGTTCTTC. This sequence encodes CASSFGRKEQFF.

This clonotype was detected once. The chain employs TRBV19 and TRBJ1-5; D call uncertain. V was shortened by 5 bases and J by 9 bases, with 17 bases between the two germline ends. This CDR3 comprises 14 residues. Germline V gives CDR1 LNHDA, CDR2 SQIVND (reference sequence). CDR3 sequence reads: CASSLAVSPGPQHF. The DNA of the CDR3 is TGTGCCAGTAGTCTGGCTGTCAGTCCGGGGCCCCAGCATTTT.

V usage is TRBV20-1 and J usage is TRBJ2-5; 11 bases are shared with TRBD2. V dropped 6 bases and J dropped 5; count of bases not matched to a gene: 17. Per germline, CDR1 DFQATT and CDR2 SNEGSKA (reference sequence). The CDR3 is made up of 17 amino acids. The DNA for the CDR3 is TGCAGTGCGCACCTTGCCATAGCGGGAGGGCCGCTGGAGACCCAGTACTTC. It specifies CSAHLAIAGGPLETQYF.

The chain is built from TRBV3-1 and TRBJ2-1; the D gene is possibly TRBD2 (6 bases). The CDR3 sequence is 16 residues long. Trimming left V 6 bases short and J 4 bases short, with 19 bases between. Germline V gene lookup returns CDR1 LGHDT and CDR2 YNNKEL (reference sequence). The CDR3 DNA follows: TGTGCCAGCAGGGGAGGAGACGGGATTAGGTACAATGAGCAGTTCTTC. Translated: CASRGGDGIRYNEQFF.

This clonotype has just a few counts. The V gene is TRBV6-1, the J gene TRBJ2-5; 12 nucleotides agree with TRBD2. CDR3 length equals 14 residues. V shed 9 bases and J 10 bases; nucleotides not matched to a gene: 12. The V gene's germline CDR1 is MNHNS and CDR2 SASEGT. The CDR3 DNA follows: TGTGCCAGTCCCGAGGGTCTAGCGGGAGGGGACCAGTACTTC. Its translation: CASPEGLAGGDQYF.

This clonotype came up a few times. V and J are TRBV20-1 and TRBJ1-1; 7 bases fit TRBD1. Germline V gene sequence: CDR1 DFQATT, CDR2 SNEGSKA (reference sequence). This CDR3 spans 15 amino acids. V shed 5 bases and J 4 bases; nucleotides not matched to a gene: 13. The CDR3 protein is CSAPRGQRGGTEAFF. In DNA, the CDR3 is TGCAGTGCTCCCCGGGGACAGCGGGGGGGCACTGAAGCTTTCTTT.

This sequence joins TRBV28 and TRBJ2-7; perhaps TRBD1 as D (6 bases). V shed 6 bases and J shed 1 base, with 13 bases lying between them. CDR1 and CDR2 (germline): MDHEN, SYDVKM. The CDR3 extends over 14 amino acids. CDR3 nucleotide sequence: TGTGCCAGCAGAACCACAGGGCGATCCTACGAGCAGTACTTC. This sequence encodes CASRTTGRSYEQYF.

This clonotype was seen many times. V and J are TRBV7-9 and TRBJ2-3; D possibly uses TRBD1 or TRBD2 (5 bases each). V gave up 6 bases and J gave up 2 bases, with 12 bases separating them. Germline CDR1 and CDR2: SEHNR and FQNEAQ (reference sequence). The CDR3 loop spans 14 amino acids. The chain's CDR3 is CASSRDGYTDTQYF. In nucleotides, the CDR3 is TGTGCCAGCAGTCGGGACGGCTACACAGATACGCAGTATTTT.

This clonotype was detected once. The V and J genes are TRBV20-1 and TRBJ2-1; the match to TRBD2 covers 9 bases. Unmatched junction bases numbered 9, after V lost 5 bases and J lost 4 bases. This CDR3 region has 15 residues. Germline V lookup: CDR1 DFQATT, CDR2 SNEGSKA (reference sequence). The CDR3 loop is CSAFSWTSVYNEQFF. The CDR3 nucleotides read TGCAGTGCTTTTTCCTGGACTAGCGTATACAATGAGCAGTTCTTC.

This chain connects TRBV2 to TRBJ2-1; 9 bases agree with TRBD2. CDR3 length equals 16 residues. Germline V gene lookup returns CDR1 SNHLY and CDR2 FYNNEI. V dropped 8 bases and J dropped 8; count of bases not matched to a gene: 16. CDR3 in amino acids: CASSGRIAGAGYEQFF. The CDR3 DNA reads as TGTGCCAGCTCGGGGCGGATAGCGGGAGCTGGGTATGAGCAGTTCTTC.

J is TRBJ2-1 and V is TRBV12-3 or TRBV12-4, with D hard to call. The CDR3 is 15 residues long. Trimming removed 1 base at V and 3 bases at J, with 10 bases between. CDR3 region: CASSLVGSVYNEQFF. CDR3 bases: TGTGCCAGCAGTTTAGTGGGCTCCGTCTACAATGAGCAGTTCTTC.

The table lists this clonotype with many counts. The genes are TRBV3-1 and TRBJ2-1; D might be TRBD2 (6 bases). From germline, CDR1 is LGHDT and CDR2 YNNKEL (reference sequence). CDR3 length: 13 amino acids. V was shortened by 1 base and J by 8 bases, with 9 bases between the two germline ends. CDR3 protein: CASSQGGEHEQFF. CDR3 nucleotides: TGTGCCAGCAGCCAAGGGGGGGAGCATGAGCAGTTCTTC.

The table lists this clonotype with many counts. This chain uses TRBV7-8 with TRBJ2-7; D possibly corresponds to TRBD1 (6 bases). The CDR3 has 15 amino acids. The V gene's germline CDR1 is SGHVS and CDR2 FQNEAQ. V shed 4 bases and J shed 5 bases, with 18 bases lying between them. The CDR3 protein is CASSSTGTGGHEQYF. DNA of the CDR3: TGTGCCAGCAGCTCTACCGGCACTGGGGGCCACGAGCAGTACTTC.

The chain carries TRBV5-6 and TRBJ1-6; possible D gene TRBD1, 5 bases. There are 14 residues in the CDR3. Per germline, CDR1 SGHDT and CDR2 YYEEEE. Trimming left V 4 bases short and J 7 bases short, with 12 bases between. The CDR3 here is CASSPTETNSPLHF. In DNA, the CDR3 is TGTGCCAGCAGCCCGACAGAGACCAATTCACCCCTCCACTTT.

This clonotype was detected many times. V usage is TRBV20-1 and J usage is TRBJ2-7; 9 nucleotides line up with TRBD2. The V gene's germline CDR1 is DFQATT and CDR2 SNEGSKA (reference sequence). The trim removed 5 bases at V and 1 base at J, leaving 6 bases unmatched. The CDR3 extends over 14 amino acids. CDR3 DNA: TGCAGTGCTGAGCATAGCGGGGGATCCTACGAGCAGTACTTC. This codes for CSAEHSGGSYEQYF.

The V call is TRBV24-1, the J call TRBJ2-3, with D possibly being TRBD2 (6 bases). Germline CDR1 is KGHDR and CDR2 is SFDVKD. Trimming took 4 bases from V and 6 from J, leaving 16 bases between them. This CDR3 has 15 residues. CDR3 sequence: CATSEVERAVDTQYF. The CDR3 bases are TGTGCCACCAGTGAGGTAGAGCGGGCCGTGGATACGCAGTATTTT.

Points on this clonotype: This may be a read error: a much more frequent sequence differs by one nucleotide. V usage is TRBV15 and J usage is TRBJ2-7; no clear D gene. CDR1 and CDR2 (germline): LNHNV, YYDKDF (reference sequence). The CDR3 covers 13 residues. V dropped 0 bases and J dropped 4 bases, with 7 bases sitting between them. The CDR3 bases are TGTGCCACCAGCAGAGATATCGGTTACGAGCAGTACTTC. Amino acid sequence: CATSRDIGYEQYF.

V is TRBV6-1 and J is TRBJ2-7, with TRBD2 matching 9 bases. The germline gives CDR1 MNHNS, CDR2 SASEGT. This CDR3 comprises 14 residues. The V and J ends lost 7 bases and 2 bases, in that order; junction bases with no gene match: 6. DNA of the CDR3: TGTGCCAGCACTGTGACTAGCGGCCCCTACGAGCAGTACTTC. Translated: CASTVTSGPYEQYF.

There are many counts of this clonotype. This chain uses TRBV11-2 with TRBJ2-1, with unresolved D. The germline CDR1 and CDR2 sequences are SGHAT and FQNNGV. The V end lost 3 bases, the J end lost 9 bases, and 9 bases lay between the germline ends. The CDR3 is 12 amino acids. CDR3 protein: CASSFQAGEQFF. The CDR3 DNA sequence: TGTGCCAGCAGCTTCCAGGCAGGTGAGCAGTTCTTC.

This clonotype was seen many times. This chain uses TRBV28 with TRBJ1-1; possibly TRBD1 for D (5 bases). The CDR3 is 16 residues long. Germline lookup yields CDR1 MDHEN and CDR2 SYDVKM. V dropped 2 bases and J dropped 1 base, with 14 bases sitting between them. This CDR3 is CASSLGGADGNTEAFF. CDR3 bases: TGTGCCAGCAGTTTAGGAGGGGCGGACGGGAACACTGAAGCTTTCTTT. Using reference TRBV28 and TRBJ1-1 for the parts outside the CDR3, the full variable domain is DVKVTQSSRYLVKRTGEKVFLECVQDMDHENMFWYRQDPGLGLRLIYFSYDVKMKEKGDIPEGYSVSREKKERFSLILESASTNQTSMYLCASSLGGADGNTEAFFGQGTRLTVV.